A selection of T cell receptor beta chains follows, all from one sample in a study of human T cells and chemical hapten exposure. A single record per CDR3 protein comes from TCRdb applying MiXCR to the RACE reads. The sample yields about 300,000 distinct CDR3 sequences, around 5% seen once. Material: whole blood, obtained in connection with sensitization to the hapten diphenylcyclopropenone (DPC). The receptors were sampled from a woman under 30 with alopecia areata. Some clones in this sample may be carry-over from other donors' samples. CDR3s include the opening cysteine and the closing phenylalanine or tryptophan. The order of the fields is CDR3 length, J gene, clone size, V gene, CDR3 protein. Only some rows state a clone size, as once, few, many or a class for expanded clones.

15 TRBJ1-1 - TRBV7-2 CASSLSRGGNTEAFF
14 TRBJ2-3 many TRBV20-1 CSFQGSGGPNTQYF
12 TRBJ2-5 few TRBV29-1 CSVGQGRETQYF
11 TRBJ1-5 many TRBV12-5 CASGLDETQHF
12 TRBJ1-1 - TRBV20-1 CAEGRTNTEAFF
14 TRBJ2-3 many TRBV7-8 CASSLSNGPDTQYF
14 TRBJ1-1 - TRBV6-6 CASSYSYSLTEAFF
16 TRBJ2-2 few TRBV18 CASSKYLAGDTGELFF
17 TRBJ1-1 - TRBV7-6 CASSLAETTGENTEAFF
14 TRBJ1-1 many TRBV9 CASSVQGGHTEAFF
16 TRBJ1-2 - TRBV7-3 CASSSSSGTVTYGYTF
12 TRBJ2-3 - TRBV18 CASSPADNTQYF
15 TRBJ1-5 few TRBV10-3 CAISLGTGLNQPQHF
15 TRBJ2-3 many TRBV5-1 CASSLVLAGTDTQYF
18 TRBJ2-1 many TRBV6-4 CASSEWGAEFTGYNEQFF
16 TRBJ2-4 - TRBV7-2 CASSSGPPLWDTIQYF
15 TRBJ2-7 - TRBV9 CASSASAGASYEQYF
13 TRBJ2-1 many TRBV6-4 CASAGQFYNEQFF
12 TRBJ1-2 few TRBV20-1 CSAETGDYGYTF
14 TRBJ1-6 - TRBV5-6 CASSVEAVGSPLHF
12 TRBJ1-1 many TRBV18 CASSPEGSEAFF
14 TRBJ2-2 few TRBV6-6 CASGTGSNTGELFF
16 TRBJ1-6 few TRBV11-1 CASSAARGRIHSPLHF
15 TRBJ1-6 few TRBV6-5 CASSYSARGNSPLHF